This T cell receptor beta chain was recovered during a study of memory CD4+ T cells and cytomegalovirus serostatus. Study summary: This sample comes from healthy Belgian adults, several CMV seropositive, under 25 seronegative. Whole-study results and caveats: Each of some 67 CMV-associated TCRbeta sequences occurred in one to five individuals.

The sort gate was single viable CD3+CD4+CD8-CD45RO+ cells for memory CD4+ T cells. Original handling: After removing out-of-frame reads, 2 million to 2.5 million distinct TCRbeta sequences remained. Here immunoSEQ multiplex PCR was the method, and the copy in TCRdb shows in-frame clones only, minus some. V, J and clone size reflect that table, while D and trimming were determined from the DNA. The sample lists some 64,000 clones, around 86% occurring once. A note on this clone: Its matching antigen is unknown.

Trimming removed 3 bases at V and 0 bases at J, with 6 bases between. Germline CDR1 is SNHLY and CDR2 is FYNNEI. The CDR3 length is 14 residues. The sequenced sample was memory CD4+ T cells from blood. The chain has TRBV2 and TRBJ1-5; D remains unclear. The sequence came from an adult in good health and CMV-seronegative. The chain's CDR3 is CASSEEVSNQPQHF. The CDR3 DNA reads TGTGCCAGCAGTGAGGAGGTTAGCAATCAGCCCCAGCATTTT.